This T cell receptor (beta chain) was sequenced in a study of cytomegalovirus exposure and HLA in healthy donors. The PCR used 60 Vbeta and 13 Jbeta primers. The assay was immunoSEQ multiplex PCR, and TCRdb's table has in-frame clones only and misses some. There are under 150,000 clones in the sample; approximately 85% occur only once, and roughly 6.7% lies in the top ten. Trimming removed 2 bases from V and 4 bases from J, with 9 bases in between. This CDR3 region has 13 residues. Per germline, CDR1 SGHRS and CDR2 YFSETQ. Sample: PBMCs. This chain connects TRBV5-1 to TRBJ1-2; D gene unclear. The receptor was isolated from a woman in her 30s in good health and CMV-seropositive. CDR3 DNA sequence: TGCGCCAGCAGCTTTGGAGACCTCTATGGCTACACCTTC. Its translation: CASSFGDLYGYTF.